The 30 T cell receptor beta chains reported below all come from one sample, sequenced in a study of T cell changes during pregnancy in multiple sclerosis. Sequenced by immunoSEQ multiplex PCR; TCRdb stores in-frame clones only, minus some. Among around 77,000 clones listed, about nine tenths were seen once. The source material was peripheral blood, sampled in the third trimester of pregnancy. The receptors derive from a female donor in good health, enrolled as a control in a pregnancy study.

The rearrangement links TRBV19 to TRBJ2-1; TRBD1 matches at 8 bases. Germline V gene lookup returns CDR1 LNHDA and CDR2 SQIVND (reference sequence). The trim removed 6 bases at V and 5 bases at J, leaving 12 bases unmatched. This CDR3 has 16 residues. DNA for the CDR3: TGTGCCAGTAGCCTCTTCGGACAGGGCGTGAACAATGAGCAGTTCTTC. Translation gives CASSLFGQGVNNEQFF.

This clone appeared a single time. CDR3 nucleotides: TGTGCCAGTAATGGGGAGGCGAGAGAGACCCAGTACTTC. It specifies CASNGEARETQYF. The chain links TRBV19 to TRBJ2-5; weak D call: TRBD2 (6 bases). This CDR3 is 13 amino acids long. CDR1 is LNHDA, CDR2 SQIVND, per germline (reference sequence). The V gene lost 7 bases and the J gene lost 4 bases, with 13 bases spanning the gap. Looking up the rest from reference TRBV19 and TRBJ2-5 gives the full variable domain: DGGITQSPKYLFRKEGQNVTLSCEQNLNHDAMYWYRQDPGQGLRLIYYSQIVNDFQKGDIAEGYSVSREKKESFPLTVTSAQKNPTAFYLCASNGEARETQYFGPGTRLLVL.

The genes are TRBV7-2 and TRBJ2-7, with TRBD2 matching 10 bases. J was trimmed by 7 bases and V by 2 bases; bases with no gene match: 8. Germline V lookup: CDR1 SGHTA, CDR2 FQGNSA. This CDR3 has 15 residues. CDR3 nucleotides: TGTGCCAGCAGCTTAAGCGGTGAAGCGGGGGGGGAGCAGTACTTC. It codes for CASSLSGEAGGEQYF.

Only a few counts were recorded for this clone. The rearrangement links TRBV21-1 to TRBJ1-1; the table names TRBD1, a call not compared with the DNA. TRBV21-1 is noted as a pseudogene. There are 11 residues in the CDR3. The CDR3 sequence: CASSHFQGAFF. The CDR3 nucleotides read TGTGCCAGCAGCCACTTTCAGGGTGCTTTCTTT.

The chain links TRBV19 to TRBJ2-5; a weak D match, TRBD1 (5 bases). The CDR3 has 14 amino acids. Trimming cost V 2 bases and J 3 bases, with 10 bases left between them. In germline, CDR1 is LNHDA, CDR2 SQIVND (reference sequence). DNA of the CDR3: TGTGCCAGTAGTATATCCAGGGCAGAAGAGACCCAGTACTTC. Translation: CASSISRAEETQYF.

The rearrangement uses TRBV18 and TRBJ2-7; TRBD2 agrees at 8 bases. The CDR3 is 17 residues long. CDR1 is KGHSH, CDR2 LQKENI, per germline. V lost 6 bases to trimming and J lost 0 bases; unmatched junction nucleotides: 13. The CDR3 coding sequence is TGTGCCAGCTCTCGACCGGGGGGGGCGGCCAGCTCCTACGAGCAGTACTTC. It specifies CASSRPGGAASSYEQYF.

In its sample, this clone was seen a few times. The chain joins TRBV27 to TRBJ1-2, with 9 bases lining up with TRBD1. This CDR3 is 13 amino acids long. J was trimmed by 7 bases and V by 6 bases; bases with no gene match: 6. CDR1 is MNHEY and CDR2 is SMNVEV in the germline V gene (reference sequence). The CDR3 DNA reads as TGTGCCAGCAGCCCCGGGACAGGGTTTGGCTACACCTTC. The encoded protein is CASSPGTGFGYTF.

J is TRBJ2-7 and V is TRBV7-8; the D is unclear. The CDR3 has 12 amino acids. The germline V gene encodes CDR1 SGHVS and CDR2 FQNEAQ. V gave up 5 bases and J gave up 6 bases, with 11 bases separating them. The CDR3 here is CASSPPLSEQYF. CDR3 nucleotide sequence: TGTGCCAGCAGCCCCCCCCTTAGCGAGCAGTACTTC.

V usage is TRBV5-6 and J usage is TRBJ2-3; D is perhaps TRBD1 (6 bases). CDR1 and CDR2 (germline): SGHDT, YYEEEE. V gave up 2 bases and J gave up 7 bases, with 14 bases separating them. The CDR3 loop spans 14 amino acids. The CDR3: CASSFFQGSYTQYF. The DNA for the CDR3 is TGTGCCAGCAGCTTTTTCCAGGGGTCCTATACGCAGTATTTT.

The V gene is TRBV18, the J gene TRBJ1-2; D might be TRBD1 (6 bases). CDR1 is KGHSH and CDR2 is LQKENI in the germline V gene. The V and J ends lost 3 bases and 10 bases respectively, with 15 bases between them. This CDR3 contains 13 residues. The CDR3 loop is CASSPTGLEDYTF. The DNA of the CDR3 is TGTGCCAGCTCACCTACAGGGTTGGAGGACTACACCTTC.

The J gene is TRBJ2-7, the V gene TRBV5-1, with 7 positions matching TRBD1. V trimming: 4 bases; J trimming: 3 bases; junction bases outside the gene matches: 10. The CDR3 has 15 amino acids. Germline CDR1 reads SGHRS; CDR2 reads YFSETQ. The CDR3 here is CASSLLQGYGYEQYF. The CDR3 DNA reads TGCGCCAGCAGCCTGTTACAGGGGTACGGCTACGAGCAGTACTTC. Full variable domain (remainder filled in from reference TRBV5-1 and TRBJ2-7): KAGVTQTPRYLIKTRGQQVTLSCSPISGHRSVSWYQQTPGQGLQFLFEYFSETQRNKGNFPGRFSGRQFSNSRSEMNVSTLELGDSALYLCASSLLQGYGYEQYFGPGTRLTVT.

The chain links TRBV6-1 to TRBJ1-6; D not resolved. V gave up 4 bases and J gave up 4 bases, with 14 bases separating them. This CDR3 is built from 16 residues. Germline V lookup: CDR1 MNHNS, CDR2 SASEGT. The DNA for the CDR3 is TGTGCCAGCAGTGGGCGGTTGATTAGTTATAATTCACCCCTCCACTTT. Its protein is CASSGRLISYNSPLHF.

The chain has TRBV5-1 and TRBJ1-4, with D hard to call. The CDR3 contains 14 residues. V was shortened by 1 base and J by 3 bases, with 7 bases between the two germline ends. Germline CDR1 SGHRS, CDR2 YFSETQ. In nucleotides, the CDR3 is TGCGCCAGCAGCTTGACAGCCCCTAATGAAAAACTGTTTTTT. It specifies CASSLTAPNEKLFF.

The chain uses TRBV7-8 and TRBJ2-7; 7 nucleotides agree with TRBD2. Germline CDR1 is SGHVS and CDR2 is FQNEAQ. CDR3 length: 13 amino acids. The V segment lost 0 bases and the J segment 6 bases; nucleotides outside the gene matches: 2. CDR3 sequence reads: CASSLAGGLEQYF. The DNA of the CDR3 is TGTGCCAGCAGCTTAGCGGGAGGGCTCGAGCAGTACTTC.

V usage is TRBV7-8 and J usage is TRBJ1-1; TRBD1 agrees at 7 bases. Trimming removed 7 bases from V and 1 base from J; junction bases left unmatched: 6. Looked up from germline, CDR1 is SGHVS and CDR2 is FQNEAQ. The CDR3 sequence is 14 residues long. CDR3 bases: TGTGCCAGCAAAACGGACAGGACGAACACTGAAGCTTTCTTT. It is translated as CASKTDRTNTEAFF.

The CDR3 is CASSIAGGSQPQHF. The DNA for the CDR3 is TGTGCCAGTAGTATCGCAGGGGGCAGTCAGCCCCAGCATTTT. J is TRBJ1-5 and V is TRBV19; 8 bases match TRBD1. Trimming took 3 bases from V and 6 from J; bases not matched to a gene: 4. Germline V gives CDR1 LNHDA, CDR2 SQIVND (reference sequence). The CDR3 sequence is 14 residues long. The full variable domain, rest sourced from reference TRBV19 and TRBJ1-5, is DGGITQSPKYLFRKEGQNVTLSCEQNLNHDAMYWYRQDPGQGLRLIYYSQIVNDFQKGDIAEGYSVSREKKESFPLTVTSAQKNPTAFYLCASSIAGGSQPQHFGDGTRLSIL.

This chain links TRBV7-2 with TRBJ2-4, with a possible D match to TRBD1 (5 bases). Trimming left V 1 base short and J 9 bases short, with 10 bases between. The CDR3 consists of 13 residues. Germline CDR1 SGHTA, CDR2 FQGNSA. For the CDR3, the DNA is TGTGCCAGCAGCTTAGTATTTCAGGGCATTCAGTACTTC. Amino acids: CASSLVFQGIQYF.

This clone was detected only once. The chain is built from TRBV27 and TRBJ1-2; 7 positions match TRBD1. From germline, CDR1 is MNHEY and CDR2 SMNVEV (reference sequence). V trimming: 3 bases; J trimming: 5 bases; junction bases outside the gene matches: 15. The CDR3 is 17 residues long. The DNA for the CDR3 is TGTGCCAGCAGTTTGAACAGGGGATTGACTATGAGTTATGGCTACACCTTC. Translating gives CASSLNRGLTMSYGYTF.

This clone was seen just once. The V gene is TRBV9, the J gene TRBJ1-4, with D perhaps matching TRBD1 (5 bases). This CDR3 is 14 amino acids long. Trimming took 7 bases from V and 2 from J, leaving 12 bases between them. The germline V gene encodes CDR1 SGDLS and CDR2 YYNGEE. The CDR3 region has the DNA TGTGCCAGCGGGAGGGGACCGACTAATGAAAAACTGTTTTTT. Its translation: CASGRGPTNEKLFF.

The CDR3 loop is CASRAGLAGGRLQETQYF. As DNA, the CDR3 is TGTGCCAGCAGGGCGGGACTAGCGGGGGGCCGGCTCCAAGAGACCCAGTACTTC. The chain carries TRBV2 and TRBJ2-5, with 15 bases that match TRBD2. Germline trimming cut 6 bases from V and 1 base from J; bases unmatched to any gene: 9. The CDR3 runs 18 residues. Germline V gene sequence: CDR1 SNHLY, CDR2 FYNNEI.

CDR3 region: CASRVGGGQETQYF. CDR3 nucleotides: TGTGCCAGTAGGGTGGGTGGAGGCCAAGAGACCCAGTACTTC. The chain recombines TRBV19 with TRBJ2-5; possibly TRBD2 for D (5 bases). The CDR3 runs 14 residues. Germline V gene sequence: CDR1 LNHDA, CDR2 SQIVND (reference sequence). V was shortened by 6 bases and J by 1 base, with 12 bases between the two germline ends.

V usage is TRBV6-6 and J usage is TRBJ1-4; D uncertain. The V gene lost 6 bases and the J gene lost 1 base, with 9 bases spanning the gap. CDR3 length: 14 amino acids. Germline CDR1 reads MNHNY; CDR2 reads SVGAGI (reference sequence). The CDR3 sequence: CASRSSGTNEKLFF. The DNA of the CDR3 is TGTGCCAGCAGGTCCTCGGGAACTAATGAAAAACTGTTTTTT.

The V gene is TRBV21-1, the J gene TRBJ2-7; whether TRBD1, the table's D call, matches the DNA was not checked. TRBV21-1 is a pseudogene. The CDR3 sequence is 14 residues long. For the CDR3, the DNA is TGTGCCAGCAGTGGTACAGGGTACTCCTACGAGCAGTACTTC. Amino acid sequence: CASSGTGYSYEQYF.

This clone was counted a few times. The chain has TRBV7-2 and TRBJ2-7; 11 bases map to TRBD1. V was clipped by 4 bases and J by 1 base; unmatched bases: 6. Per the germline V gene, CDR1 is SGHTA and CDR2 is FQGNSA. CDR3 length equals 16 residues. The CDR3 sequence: CASSYRTGGASYEQYF. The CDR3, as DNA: TGTGCCAGCAGCTACAGGACAGGGGGCGCATCCTACGAGCAGTACTTC.

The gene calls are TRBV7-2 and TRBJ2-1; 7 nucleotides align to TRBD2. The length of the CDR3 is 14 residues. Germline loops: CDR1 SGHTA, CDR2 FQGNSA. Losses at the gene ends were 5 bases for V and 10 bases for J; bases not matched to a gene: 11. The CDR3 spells CASSPGTMHSEQFF. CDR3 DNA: TGTGCCAGCAGCCCCGGGACTATGCACAGCGAGCAGTTCTTC. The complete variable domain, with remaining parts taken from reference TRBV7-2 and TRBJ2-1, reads GAGVSQSPSNKVTEKGKDVELRCDPISGHTALYWYRQSLGQGLEFLIYFQGNSAPDKSGLPSDRFSAERTGGSVSTLTIQRTQQEDSAVYLCASSPGTMHSEQFFGPGTRLTVL.

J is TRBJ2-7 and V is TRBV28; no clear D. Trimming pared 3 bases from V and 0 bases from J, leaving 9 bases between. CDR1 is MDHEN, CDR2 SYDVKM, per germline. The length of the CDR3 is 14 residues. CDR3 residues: CASSFHTASYEQYF. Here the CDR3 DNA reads TGTGCCAGCAGTTTCCACACAGCCTCCTACGAGCAGTACTTC.

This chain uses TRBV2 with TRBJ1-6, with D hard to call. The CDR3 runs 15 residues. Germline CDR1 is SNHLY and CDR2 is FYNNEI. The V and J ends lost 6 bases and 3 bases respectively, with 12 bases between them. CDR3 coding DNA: TGTGCCAGCAGGTACAAGGAGAACTATAATTCACCCCTCCACTTT. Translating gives CASRYKENYNSPLHF.

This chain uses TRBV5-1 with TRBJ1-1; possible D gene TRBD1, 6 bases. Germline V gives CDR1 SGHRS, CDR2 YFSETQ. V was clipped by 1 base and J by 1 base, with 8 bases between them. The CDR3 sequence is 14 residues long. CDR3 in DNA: TGCGCCAGCAGCTTGCAGGGGACGAACACTGAAGCTTTCTTT. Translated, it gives CASSLQGTNTEAFF.

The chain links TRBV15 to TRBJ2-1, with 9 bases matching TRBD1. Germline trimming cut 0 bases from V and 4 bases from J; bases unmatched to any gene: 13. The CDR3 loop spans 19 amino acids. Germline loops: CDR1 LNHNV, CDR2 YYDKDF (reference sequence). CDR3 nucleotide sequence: TGTGCCACCAGCAGAGATTTGGCGGGGACAGGGACCAAATACAATGAGCAGTTCTTC. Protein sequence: CATSRDLAGTGTKYNEQFF.

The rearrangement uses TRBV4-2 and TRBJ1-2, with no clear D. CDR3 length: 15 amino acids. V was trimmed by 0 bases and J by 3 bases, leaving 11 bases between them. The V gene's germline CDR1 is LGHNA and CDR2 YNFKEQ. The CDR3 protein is CASSQDNAVYYGYTF. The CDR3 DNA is TGTGCCAGCAGCCAAGATAATGCGGTATACTATGGCTACACCTTC.